The sequence of this T cell receptor (beta chain) was determined in a study of early T cells in non-severe SARS-CoV-2 infection. Overall study context: Sequencing used unsorted whole-blood bulk RNA, so chains lack pairing.

CDR1 and CDR2 (germline): SQVTM, ANQGSEA. The CDR3 spans 10 residues. The V end was cut by 4 bases, the J end by 10 bases, with 9 bases between. Individual cDNA molecules were tagged with unique molecular identifiers, the study reported. TCRdb ran MiXCR on the 5' RACE reads and lists one entry per CDR3 protein. The sample lists roughly 100,000 distinct CDR3 sequences, 14% seen once, with roughly 6% in the top ten. This clonotype occurred a few times. As yet, its antigen is unknown. Whole-study results and caveats: CD4 and private specificities were missed by VDJdb matching, which favored anti-spike CD8 responses.

The material sequenced was whole blood. This clonotype was obtained from an adult who was a healthcare worker with PCR-confirmed SARS-CoV-2 infection or an uninfected control (not recorded which). This chain links TRBV29-1 with TRBJ2-3; D possibly corresponds to TRBD1 (5 bases). The CDR3 DNA reads as TGCAGCGTTGGGGGCCTAGCGCAGTATTTT. Translating gives CSVGGLAQYF.